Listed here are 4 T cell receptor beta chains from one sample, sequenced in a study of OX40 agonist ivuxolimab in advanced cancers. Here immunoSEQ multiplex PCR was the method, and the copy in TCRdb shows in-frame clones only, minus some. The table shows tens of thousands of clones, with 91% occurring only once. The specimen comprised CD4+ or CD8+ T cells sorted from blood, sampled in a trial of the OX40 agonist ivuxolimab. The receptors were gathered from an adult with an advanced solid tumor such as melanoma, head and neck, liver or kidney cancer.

CDR3 loop: CASSQETGTGLGEQFF. The CDR3 DNA reads TGCGCCAGCAGCCAAGAGACCGGGACAGGGTTGGGTGAGCAGTTCTTC. This chain links TRBV4-1 with TRBJ2-1; 9 bases are a match to TRBD1. CDR3 length: 16 residues. Germline V lookup: CDR1 MGHRA, CDR2 YSYEKL. With 0 bases clipped from V and 9 bases from J, the junction kept 9 bases outside the gene matches.

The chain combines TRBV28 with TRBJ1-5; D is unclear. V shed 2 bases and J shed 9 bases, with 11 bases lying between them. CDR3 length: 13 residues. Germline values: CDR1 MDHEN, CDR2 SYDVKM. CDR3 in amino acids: CASSLGGRRPQHF. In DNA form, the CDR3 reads TGTGCCAGCAGTTTAGGAGGGCGACGGCCCCAGCATTTT.

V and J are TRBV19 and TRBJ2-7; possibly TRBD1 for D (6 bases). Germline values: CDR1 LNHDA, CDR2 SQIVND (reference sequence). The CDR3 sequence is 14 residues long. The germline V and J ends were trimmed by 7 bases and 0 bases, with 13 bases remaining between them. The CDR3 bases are TGTGCCAGTAACCCAGGGGAAAGCTCCTACGAGCAGTACTTC. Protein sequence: CASNPGESSYEQYF.

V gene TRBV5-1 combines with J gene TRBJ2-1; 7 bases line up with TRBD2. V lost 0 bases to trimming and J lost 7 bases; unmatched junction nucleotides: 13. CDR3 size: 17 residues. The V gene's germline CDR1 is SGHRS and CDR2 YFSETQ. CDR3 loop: CASSLVVGRRERNEQFF. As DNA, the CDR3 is TGCGCCAGCAGCTTGGTCGTAGGACGGCGGGAGAGAAATGAGCAGTTCTTC.